This T cell receptor (beta chain) comes out of a study of spatial heterogeneity in lung cancer. Study background: Counts of TCR transcripts in tumor regions correlated strongly with a T cell module score (derived from matched bulk RNA-seq). Findings and limits, study-wide: Counts of expanded alpha and beta TCRs within tumors tracked the tumor nonsynonymous mutation count.

TCRdb re-called the 5' RACE reads through MiXCR, storing one row per CDR3 protein. The table includes about 5,700 distinct CDR3 sequences, roughly 13% detected once. The time point was: sample taken at primary tumor resection. By its share, this clonotype is medium-sized. Its antigen is not known. CDR3 size: 16 residues. Looked up from germline, CDR1 is KGHSH and CDR2 is LQKENI. J lost 9 bases, V lost 2 bases, and 11 bases had no gene match. The V call is TRBV18, the J call TRBJ2-1, with 9 bases fitting TRBD2. The sequence was obtained from a female donor with early-stage non-small cell lung cancer. The sample in question was lung tumor tissue, obtained at surgery. The chain's CDR3 is CASSPWLAGHSGEQFF. CDR3 DNA sequence: TGTGCCAGCTCACCATGGCTAGCGGGACACTCGGGTGAGCAGTTCTTC. The variable domain in full, with the rest retrieved from reference TRBV18 and TRBJ2-1, is NAGVMQNPRHLVRRRGQEARLRCSPMKGHSHVYWYRQLPEEGLKFMVYLQKENIIDESGMPKERFSAEFPKEGPSILRIQQVVRGDSAAYFCASSPWLAGHSGEQFFGPGTRLTVL.